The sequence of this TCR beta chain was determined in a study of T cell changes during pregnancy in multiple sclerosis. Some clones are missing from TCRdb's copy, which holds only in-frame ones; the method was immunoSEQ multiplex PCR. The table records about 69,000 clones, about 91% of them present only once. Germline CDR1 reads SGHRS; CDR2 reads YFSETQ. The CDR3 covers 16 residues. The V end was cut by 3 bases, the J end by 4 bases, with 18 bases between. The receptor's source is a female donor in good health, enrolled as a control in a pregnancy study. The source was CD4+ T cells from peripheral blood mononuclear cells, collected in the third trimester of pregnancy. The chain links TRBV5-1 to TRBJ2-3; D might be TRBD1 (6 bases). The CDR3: CASSSSLGASADTQYF. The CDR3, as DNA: TGCGCCAGCAGCTCAAGTCTGGGGGCGAGCGCAGATACGCAGTATTTT.